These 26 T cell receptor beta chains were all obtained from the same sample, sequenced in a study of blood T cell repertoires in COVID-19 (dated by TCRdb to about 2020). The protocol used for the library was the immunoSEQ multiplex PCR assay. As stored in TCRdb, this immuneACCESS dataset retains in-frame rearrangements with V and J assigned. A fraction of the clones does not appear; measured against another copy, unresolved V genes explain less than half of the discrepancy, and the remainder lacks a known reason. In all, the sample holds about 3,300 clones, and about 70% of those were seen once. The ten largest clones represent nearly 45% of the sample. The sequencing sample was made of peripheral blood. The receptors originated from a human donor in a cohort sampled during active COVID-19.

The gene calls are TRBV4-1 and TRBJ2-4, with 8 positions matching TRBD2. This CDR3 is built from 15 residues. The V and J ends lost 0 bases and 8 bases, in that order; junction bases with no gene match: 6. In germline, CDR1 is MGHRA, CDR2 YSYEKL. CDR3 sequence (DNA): TGCGCCAGCAGCCAAGACCGGGGGGGGAGGGACATTCAGTACTTC. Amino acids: CASSQDRGGRDIQYF.

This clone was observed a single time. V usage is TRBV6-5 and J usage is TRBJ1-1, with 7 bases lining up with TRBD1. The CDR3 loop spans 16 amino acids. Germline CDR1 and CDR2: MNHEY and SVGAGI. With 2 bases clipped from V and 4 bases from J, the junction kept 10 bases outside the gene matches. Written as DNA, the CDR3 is TGTGCCAGCAGTTACCGGACAGGACCTCAGGCCACTGAAGCTTTCTTT. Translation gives CASSYRTGPQATEAFF.

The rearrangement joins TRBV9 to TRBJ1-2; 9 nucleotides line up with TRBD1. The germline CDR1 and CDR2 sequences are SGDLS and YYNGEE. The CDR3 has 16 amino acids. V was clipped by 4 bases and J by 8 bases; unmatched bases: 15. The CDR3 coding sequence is TGTGCCAGCAGCTCTAATTCGGGACAGGGATCTGGCGGCTACACCTTC. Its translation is CASSSNSGQGSGGYTF. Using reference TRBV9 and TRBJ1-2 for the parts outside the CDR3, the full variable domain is DSGVTQTPKHLITATGQRVTLRCSPRSGDLSVYWYQQSLDQGLQFLIQYYNGEERAKGNILERFSAQQFPDLHSELNLSSLELGDSALYFCASSSNSGQGSGGYTFGSGTRLTVV.

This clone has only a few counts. CDR3 in DNA: TGTGCCAGTAGGTTCGGGTCCACTGAAGCTTTCTTT. Its translation: CASRFGSTEAFF. The chain links TRBV19 to TRBJ1-1; no reliable D call. The CDR3 has 12 residues. The germline CDR1 and CDR2 sequences are LNHDA and SQIVND (reference sequence). The ends were cut back, 6 bases at V and 4 bases at J, with 9 bases in the middle.

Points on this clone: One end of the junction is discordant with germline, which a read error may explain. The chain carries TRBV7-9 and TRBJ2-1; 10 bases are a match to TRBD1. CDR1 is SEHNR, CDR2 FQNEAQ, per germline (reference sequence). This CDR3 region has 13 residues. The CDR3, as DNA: TGTGCCAGCAGCCCTGGTGGGGACAGGGGAAGGATCTTC. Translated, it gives CASSPGGDRGRIF.

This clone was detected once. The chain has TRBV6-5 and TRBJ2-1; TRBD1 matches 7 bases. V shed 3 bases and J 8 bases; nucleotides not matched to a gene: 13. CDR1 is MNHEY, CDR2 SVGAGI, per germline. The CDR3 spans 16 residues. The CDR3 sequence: CASSYIFTGVVDEQFF. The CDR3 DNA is TGTGCCAGCAGTTATATATTTACAGGGGTGGTTGATGAGCAGTTCTTC.

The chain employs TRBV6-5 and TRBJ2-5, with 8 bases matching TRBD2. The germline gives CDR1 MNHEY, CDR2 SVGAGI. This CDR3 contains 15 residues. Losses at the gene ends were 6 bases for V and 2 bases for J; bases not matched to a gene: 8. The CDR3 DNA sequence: TGTGCCAGCAGCGGGGCGGGGGGAAGACAAGAGACCCAGTACTTC. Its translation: CASSGAGGRQETQYF.

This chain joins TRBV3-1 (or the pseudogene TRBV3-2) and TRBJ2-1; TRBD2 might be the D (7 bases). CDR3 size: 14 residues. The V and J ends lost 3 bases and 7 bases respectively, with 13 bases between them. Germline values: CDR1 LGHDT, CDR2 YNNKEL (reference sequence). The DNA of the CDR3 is TGTGCCAGCAGCCAGAGGGGGGGCCTTAATGAGCAGTTCTTC. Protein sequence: CASSQRGGLNEQFF.

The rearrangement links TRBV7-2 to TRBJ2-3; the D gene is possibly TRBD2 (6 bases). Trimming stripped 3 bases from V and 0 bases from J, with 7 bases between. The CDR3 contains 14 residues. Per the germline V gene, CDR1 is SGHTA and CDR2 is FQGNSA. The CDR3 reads CASSLAGSTDTQYF. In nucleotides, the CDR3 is TGTGCCAGCAGCTTGGCGGGAAGCACAGATACGCAGTATTTT.

In DNA, the CDR3 is TGTGCCAGCAGTTATGGAGGGCCCTCTGGAAACACCATATATTTT. Protein: CASSYGGPSGNTIYF. This chain uses TRBV6-2 or TRBV6-3 with TRBJ1-3; D is undetermined. Trimming removed 3 bases at V and 0 bases at J, with 9 bases between. In germline, CDR1 is MNHEY, CDR2 SVGEGT. This CDR3 comprises 15 residues.

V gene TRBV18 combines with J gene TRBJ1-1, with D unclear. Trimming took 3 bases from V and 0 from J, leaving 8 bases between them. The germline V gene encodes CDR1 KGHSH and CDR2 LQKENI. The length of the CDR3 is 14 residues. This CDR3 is CASSPTSLNTEAFF. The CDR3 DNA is TGTGCCAGCTCACCCACTTCCCTGAACACTGAAGCTTTCTTT.

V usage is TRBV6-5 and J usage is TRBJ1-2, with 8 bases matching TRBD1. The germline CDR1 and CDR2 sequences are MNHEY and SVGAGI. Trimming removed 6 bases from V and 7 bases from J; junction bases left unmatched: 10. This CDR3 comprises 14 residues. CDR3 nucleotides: TGTGCCAGCAGGGCAGGGGGCGCTCACTCTGGCTACACCTTC. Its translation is CASRAGGAHSGYTF.

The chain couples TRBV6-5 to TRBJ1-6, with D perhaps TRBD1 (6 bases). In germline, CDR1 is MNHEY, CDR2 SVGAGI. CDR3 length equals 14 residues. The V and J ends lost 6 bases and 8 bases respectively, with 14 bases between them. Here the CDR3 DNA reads TGTGCCAGCAGCCAACGATGGACAGATTCACCCCTCCACTTT. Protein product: CASSQRWTDSPLHF.

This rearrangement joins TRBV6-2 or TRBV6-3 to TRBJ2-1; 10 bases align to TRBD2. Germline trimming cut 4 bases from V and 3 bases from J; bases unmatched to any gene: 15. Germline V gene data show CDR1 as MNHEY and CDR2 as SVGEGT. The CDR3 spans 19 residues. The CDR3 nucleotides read TGTGCCAGCAGTTCCACTAGCGGGGACTTGGACTTCGTCTACAATGAGCAGTTCTTC. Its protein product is CASSSTSGDLDFVYNEQFF.

CDR3 coding DNA: TGTGCCTGGACCAGAGACAGGGGTGGTGAAGCTTTCTTT. This codes for CAWTRDRGGEAFF. The gene calls are TRBV30 and TRBJ1-1, with 8 bases identical to TRBD1. The CDR3 loop spans 13 amino acids. Trimming took 4 bases from V and 7 from J; bases not matched to a gene: 8. CDR1 and CDR2 (germline): GTSNPN, SVGIG (reference sequence).

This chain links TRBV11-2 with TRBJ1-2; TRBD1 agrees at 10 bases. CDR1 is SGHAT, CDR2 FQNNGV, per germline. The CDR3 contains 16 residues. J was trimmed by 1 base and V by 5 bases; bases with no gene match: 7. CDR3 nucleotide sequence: TGTGCCAGCAGCCCAACCAGGACAGGGGGTAACTATGGCTACACCTTC. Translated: CASSPTRTGGNYGYTF.

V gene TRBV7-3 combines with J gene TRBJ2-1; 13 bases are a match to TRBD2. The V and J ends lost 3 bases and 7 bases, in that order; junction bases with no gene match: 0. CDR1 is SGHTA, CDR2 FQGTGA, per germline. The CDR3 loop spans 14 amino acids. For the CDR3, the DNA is TGTGCCAGCAGCTTGGGACTAGCGGGAAATGAGCAGTTCTTC. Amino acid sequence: CASSLGLAGNEQFF.

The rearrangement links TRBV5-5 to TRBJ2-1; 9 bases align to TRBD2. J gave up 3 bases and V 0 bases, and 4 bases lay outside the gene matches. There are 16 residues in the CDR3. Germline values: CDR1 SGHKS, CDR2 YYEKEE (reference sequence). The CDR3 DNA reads TGTGCCAGCAGCTTGGGTGCGGGGGGGAACTACAATGAGCAGTTCTTC. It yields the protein CASSLGAGGNYNEQFF.

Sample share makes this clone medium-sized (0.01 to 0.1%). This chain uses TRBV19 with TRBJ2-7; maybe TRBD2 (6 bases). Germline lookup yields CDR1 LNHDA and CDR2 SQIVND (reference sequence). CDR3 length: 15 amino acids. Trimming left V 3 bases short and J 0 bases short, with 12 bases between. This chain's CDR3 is CASSMSDSGSYEQYF. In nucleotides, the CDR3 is TGTGCCAGTAGTATGTCGGATAGCGGCTCCTACGAGCAGTACTTC.

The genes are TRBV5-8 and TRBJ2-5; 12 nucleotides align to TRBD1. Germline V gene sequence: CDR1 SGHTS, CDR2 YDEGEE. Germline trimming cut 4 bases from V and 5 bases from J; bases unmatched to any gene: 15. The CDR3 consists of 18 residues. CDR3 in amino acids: CASSPLGTGGIVGETQYF. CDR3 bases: TGTGCCAGCAGCCCCCTTGGGACAGGGGGCATAGTCGGGGAGACCCAGTACTTC.

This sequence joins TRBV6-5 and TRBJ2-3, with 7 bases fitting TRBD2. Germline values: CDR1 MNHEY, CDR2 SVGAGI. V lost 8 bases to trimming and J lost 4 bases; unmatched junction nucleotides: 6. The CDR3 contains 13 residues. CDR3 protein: CASERGDPDTQYF. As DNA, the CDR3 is TGTGCCAGCGAACGGGGGGACCCAGATACGCAGTATTTT.

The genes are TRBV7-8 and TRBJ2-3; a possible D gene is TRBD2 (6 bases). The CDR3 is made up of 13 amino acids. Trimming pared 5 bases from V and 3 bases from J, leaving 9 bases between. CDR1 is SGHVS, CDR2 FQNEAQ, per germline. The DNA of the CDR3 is TGTGCCAGCAGCCCTGGGACTACAGATACGCAGTATTTT. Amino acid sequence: CASSPGTTDTQYF.

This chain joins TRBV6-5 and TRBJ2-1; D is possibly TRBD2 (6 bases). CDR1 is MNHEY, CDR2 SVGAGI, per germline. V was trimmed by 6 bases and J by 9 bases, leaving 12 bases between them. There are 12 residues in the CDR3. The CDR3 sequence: CASRDLALEQFF. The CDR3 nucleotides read TGTGCCAGCAGAGATCTAGCGCTTGAGCAGTTCTTC.

For the CDR3, the DNA is TGTGCCTGGAGCGTTGGAGGGCGGGAGACCCAGTACTTC. This encodes CAWSVGGRETQYF. The rearrangement links TRBV30 to TRBJ2-5, with D possibly matching TRBD2 (6 bases). This CDR3 is built from 13 residues. Looked up from germline, CDR1 is GTSNPN and CDR2 is SVGIG (reference sequence). V was pared by 3 bases and J by 5 bases, with 13 bases between.

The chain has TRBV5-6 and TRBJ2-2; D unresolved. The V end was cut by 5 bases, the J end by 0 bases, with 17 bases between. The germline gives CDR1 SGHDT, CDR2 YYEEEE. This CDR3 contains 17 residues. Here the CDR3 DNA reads TGTGCCAGCAGTCAGTTCAGTGTAACCTCGAACACCGGGGAGCTGTTTTTT. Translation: CASSQFSVTSNTGELFF.

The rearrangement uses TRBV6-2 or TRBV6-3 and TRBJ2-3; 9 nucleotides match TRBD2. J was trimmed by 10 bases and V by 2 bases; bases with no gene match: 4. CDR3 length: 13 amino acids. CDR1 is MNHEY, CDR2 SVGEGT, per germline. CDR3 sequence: CASSYSSGRAQYF. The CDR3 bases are TGTGCCAGCAGTTACAGTAGCGGGAGAGCGCAGTATTTT.